Listed here are 26 T cell receptor beta chains from one sample, sequenced in a study of CD8 T cells in ankylosing spondylitis. TCRdb used MiXCR to reprocess the 5' RACE reads, holding one entry per CDR3 protein. The table has 200,000 to 300,000 distinct CDR3 sequences, about 10% seen once; the top ten hold about 2.5%. The sequenced sample consisted of blood, either unsorted or a sorted T cell fraction (not recorded which). The receptors originated from a male donor with ankylosing spondylitis or in good health (not recorded which).

This clonotype was found a few times. The genes are TRBV30 and TRBJ2-1; D unresolved. CDR1 GTSNPN and CDR2 SVGIG come from the germline V gene (reference sequence). Trimming stripped 0 bases from V and 7 bases from J, with 7 bases between. The CDR3 has 12 residues. The CDR3 nucleotides are TGTGCCTGGAGTGTACAGTGGAATGAGCAGTTCTTC. It translates to CAWSVQWNEQFF.

This clonotype was detected ten times or more. The genes are TRBV12-3 or TRBV12-4 and TRBJ2-5; TRBD1 aligns across 7 bases. V trimming: 7 bases; J trimming: 2 bases; junction bases outside the gene matches: 13. The CDR3 loop spans 16 amino acids. The CDR3 DNA reads as TGTGCCAGCACCCAAAAGGGTAGGGGGCCACAAGAGACCCAGTACTTC. Amino acid sequence: CASTQKGRGPQETQYF.

This clonotype has at least ten counts. The chain links TRBV19 to TRBJ1-2, with TRBD1 matching over 7 bases. V lost 7 bases to trimming and J lost 4 bases; unmatched junction nucleotides: 3. This CDR3 is built from 12 residues. The germline V gene has CDR1 LNHDA and CDR2 SQIVND (reference sequence). The CDR3 loop is CASIQGIYGYTF. Here the CDR3 DNA reads TGTGCCAGTATACAGGGGATCTATGGCTACACCTTC.

Many counts were recorded for this clonotype. The rearrangement uses TRBV14 and TRBJ2-1; D is undetermined. Trimming pared 5 bases from V and 2 bases from J, leaving 10 bases between. This CDR3 contains 14 residues. Germline loops: CDR1 SGHDN, CDR2 FVKESK. CDR3 sequence reads: CASSLESTYNEQFF. The CDR3 DNA follows: TGTGCCAGCAGCTTGGAGAGTACCTACAATGAGCAGTTCTTC.

At least ten counts were recorded for this clonotype. This sequence joins TRBV12-3 or TRBV12-4 and TRBJ2-1; D not resolved. The CDR3 runs to 14 residues. Trimming left V 6 bases short and J 8 bases short, with 17 bases between. CDR3 DNA: TGTGCCAGCAGGGAGCCGGCGGTTCAAGATGAGCAGTTCTTC. Its translation: CASREPAVQDEQFF.

This clonotype occurred many times. The chain has TRBV5-1 and TRBJ2-1; 7 nucleotides line up with TRBD1. This CDR3 has 17 residues. V was pared by 4 bases and J by 8 bases, with 18 bases of the junction left unmatched. Germline V CDR1 and CDR2: SGHRS, YFSETQ. Written as DNA, the CDR3 is TGCGCCAGCAGCCTGCCACCGACAGGGAATGGGCAAGATGAGCAGTTCTTC. It yields the protein CASSLPPTGNGQDEQFF. The full variable domain, rest sourced from reference TRBV5-1 and TRBJ2-1, is KAGVTQTPRYLIKTRGQQVTLSCSPISGHRSVSWYQQTPGQGLQFLFEYFSETQRNKGNFPGRFSGRQFSNSRSEMNVSTLELGDSALYLCASSLPPTGNGQDEQFFGPGTRLTVL.

At least ten counts were recorded for this clonotype. The chain couples TRBV5-5 to TRBJ2-1; D is uncertain. CDR1 and CDR2 (germline): SGHKS, YYEKEE (reference sequence). Trimming shortened V by 6 bases and J by 8 bases, and 9 bases separated the two germline ends. The CDR3 contains 11 residues. CDR3 protein: CASKLADEQFF. The CDR3, as DNA: TGTGCCAGCAAGCTTGCAGATGAGCAGTTCTTC.

Ten or more counts support this clonotype. V usage is TRBV5-1 and J usage is TRBJ2-1; 7 bases line up with TRBD2. V shed 3 bases and J 6 bases; nucleotides not matched to a gene: 12. In germline, CDR1 is SGHRS, CDR2 YFSETQ. The CDR3 has 16 amino acids. CDR3 amino acids: CASSSGISGRINEQFF. As DNA, the CDR3 is TGCGCCAGCAGCTCGGGAATTAGCGGGCGAATCAATGAGCAGTTCTTC.

This clonotype has at least ten counts. The rearrangement links TRBV5-1 to TRBJ2-7; no reliable D call. Trimming removed 4 bases at V and 3 bases at J, with 8 bases between. The CDR3 is made up of 12 amino acids. The germline gives CDR1 SGHRS, CDR2 YFSETQ. The CDR3 bases are TGCGCCAGCAGCCCCGCCGGCTACGAGCAGTACTTC. Translation: CASSPAGYEQYF.

This clonotype was counted between two and nine times. V gene TRBV7-2 combines with J gene TRBJ2-3; TRBD2 might be the D (6 bases). With 2 bases removed from V and 5 bases from J, the gap between germline ends came to 17 bases. The CDR3 loop spans 16 amino acids. Germline CDR1 is SGHTA and CDR2 is FQGNSA. In DNA form, the CDR3 reads TGTGCCAGCAGCTTACTGCCAAGCGGGCAACAAGATACGCAGTATTTT. Translating gives CASSLLPSGQQDTQYF.

J is TRBJ2-7 and V is TRBV6-9; a weak D match, TRBD1 (6 bases). V was cut by 5 bases and J by 1 base, with 21 bases left in between. CDR1 is MNHGY, CDR2 SVAAGI, per germline. The CDR3 runs to 17 residues. The CDR3 DNA reads TGTGCCAGCAGTGTATTAGAATACCAGGGGCCGTCCTACGAGCAGTACTTC. This encodes CASSVLEYQGPSYEQYF.

This clonotype was seen at least ten times. The genes are TRBV2 and TRBJ2-7; D is unresolved. Trimming stripped 6 bases from V and 6 bases from J, with 6 bases between. CDR1 SNHLY and CDR2 FYNNEI come from the germline V gene. The CDR3 has 10 residues. The CDR3 DNA follows: TGTGCCAGCAGGCGGACCGAGCAGTACTTC. Amino acids: CASRRTEQYF.

This clonotype came up many times. CDR3 in DNA: TGTGCCAGCAGTTTATTCACTGAAGCTTTCTTT. This sequence encodes CASSLFTEAFF. The V gene is TRBV12-3 or TRBV12-4, the J gene TRBJ1-1; D is undetermined. The V and J ends lost 2 bases and 4 bases respectively, with 2 bases between them. This CDR3 has 11 residues.

As for this clonotype: One junction end does not reproduce the germline sequence, and a read error may be involved. The CDR3 spells CVSSLGETQYF. Here the CDR3 DNA reads TGCGTCAGCAGCTTGGGTGAAACGCAGTATTTT. V is TRBV5-1 and J is TRBJ2-3; D is unresolved. The CDR3 consists of 11 residues. Germline values: CDR1 SGHRS, CDR2 YFSETQ.

The sample holds many counts of this clonotype. The chain joins TRBV6-1 to TRBJ2-5, with 8 bases matching TRBD2. The CDR3 length is 15 residues. V gave up 7 bases and J gave up 7 bases; unmatched junction bases: 14. Germline-derived CDR1 and CDR2 are MNHNS and SASEGT. The CDR3 DNA is TGTGCCAGCACTCCCGCGGGAGGCAGATATGGGACCCAGTACTTC. This encodes CASTPAGGRYGTQYF.

This clonotype was counted at least ten times. The J gene is TRBJ1-2, the V gene TRBV5-6, with 10 bases identical to TRBD1. The CDR3 is made up of 13 amino acids. Unmatched junction bases numbered 6, after V lost 8 bases and J lost 5 bases. Germline V gene lookup returns CDR1 SGHDT and CDR2 YYEEEE. The CDR3 loop is CASIRQGAYGYTF. Written as DNA, the CDR3 is TGTGCCAGTATTCGACAGGGGGCTTATGGCTACACCTTC.

This clonotype was detected ten times or more. This chain joins TRBV6-1 and TRBJ1-4, with 7 bases fitting TRBD1. Germline CDR1 reads MNHNS; CDR2 reads SASEGT. V lost 7 bases to trimming and J lost 4 bases; unmatched junction nucleotides: 6. The CDR3 runs to 14 residues. CDR3 sequence: CASTGGLNNEKLFF. CDR3 nucleotide sequence: TGTGCCAGCACAGGGGGTTTGAATAATGAAAAACTGTTTTTT.

This clonotype has ten or more counts. The DNA of the CDR3 is TGTGCCAGCAGCCAAGATAACAGGCGGCACTATGGCTACACCTTC. Translating gives CASSQDNRRHYGYTF. The V and J genes are TRBV4-2 and TRBJ1-2, with D tentatively TRBD1 (5 bases). This CDR3 has 15 amino acids. Trimming pared 0 bases from V and 3 bases from J, leaving 11 bases between. Germline V gene sequence: CDR1 LGHNA, CDR2 YNFKEQ.

This clonotype was counted a few times. The genes are TRBV7-9 and TRBJ2-1; D is possibly TRBD1 or TRBD2 (5 bases each). Deletions cut 6 bases from V and 6 bases from J, with 12 bases between. Per germline, CDR1 SEHNR and CDR2 FQNEAQ (reference sequence). The CDR3 is 13 residues long. CDR3 sequence (DNA): TGTGCCAGCAGACCGCCCGGGGCCAATGAGCAGTTCTTC. It yields the protein CASRPPGANEQFF.

This clonotype was observed many times. The V gene is TRBV3-1, the J gene TRBJ2-1; 9 bases align to TRBD2. V was clipped by 0 bases and J by 4 bases; unmatched bases: 7. CDR1 is LGHDT and CDR2 is YNNKEL in the germline V gene (reference sequence). The CDR3 length is 17 residues. The chain's CDR3 is CASSQDTASGVYNEQFF. The DNA for the CDR3 is TGTGCCAGCAGCCAAGATACGGCTAGCGGGGTATACAATGAGCAGTTCTTC.

This clonotype has at least ten counts. The chain is built from TRBV6-1 and TRBJ2-3; possibly TRBD2 for D (5 bases). This CDR3 is 16 amino acids long. Trimming took 6 bases from V and 0 from J, leaving 16 bases between them. CDR1 MNHNS and CDR2 SASEGT come from the germline V gene. The CDR3 DNA reads TGTGCCAGCAGAACCCCGGGTAGCGACAGCACAGATACGCAGTATTTT. It specifies CASRTPGSDSTDTQYF.

In this sample, this clonotype turned up many times. This sequence joins TRBV27 and TRBJ1-5; no reliable D call. Germline values: CDR1 MNHEY, CDR2 SMNVEV (reference sequence). The germline V and J ends were trimmed by 1 base and 2 bases, with 6 bases remaining between them. CDR3 length: 14 amino acids. The CDR3 here is CASSLWAGNQPQHF. In nucleotides, the CDR3 is TGTGCCAGCAGTTTATGGGCGGGCAATCAGCCCCAGCATTTT.

This clonotype was seen more than once but under ten times. The rearrangement joins TRBV6-5 to TRBJ1-1, with unresolved D. From germline, CDR1 is MNHEY and CDR2 SVGAGI. The germline V and J ends were trimmed by 4 bases and 1 base, with 10 bases remaining between them. The length of the CDR3 is 14 residues. CDR3 nucleotide sequence: TGTGCCAGCAGTTCGGACTTGGGGAACACTGAAGCTTTCTTT. Its translation: CASSSDLGNTEAFF.

At least ten counts were recorded for this clonotype. This chain joins TRBV29-1 and TRBJ2-7; no clear D gene. The CDR3 has 14 amino acids. Germline CDR1 and CDR2: SQVTM and ANQGSEA. V shed 7 bases and J shed 5 bases, with 21 bases lying between them. As DNA, the CDR3 is TGCAGCGCCCCGTGGTCCAGGTGGTACCACGAGCAGTACTTC. Translating gives CSAPWSRWYHEQYF.

V is TRBV10-3 and J is TRBJ1-3, with D possibly matching TRBD1 (5 bases). There are 16 residues in the CDR3. Germline CDR1 reads ENHRY; CDR2 reads SYGVKD. Trimming shortened V by 4 bases and J by 0 bases, and 13 bases separated the two germline ends. DNA of the CDR3: TGTGCCATCAGTGGCGTGGGACCAGGCTCTGGAAACACCATATATTTT. It encodes CAISGVGPGSGNTIYF.

This clonotype was seen many times. The gene calls are TRBV3-1 and TRBJ2-2; D not certain. This CDR3 has 14 residues. V was trimmed by 2 bases and J by 3 bases, leaving 7 bases between them. Germline CDR1 reads LGHDT; CDR2 reads YNNKEL (reference sequence). This chain's CDR3 is CASSQWSDTGELFF. DNA of the CDR3: TGTGCCAGCAGCCAATGGTCAGACACCGGGGAGCTGTTTTTT. Variable domain in full (rest from reference TRBV3-1 and TRBJ2-2): DTAVSQTPKYLVTQMGNDKSIKCEQNLGHDTMYWYKQDSKKFLKIMFSYNNKELIINETVPNRFSPKSPDKAHLNLHINSLELGDSAVYFCASSQWSDTGELFFGEGSRLTVL.